Presented here are 20 T cell receptor beta chains from one specimen sequenced in a study of CD8+ T cells in alopecia areata. Once RNA had been extracted, it was reverse transcribed into cDNA to act as the sequencing template. Profiling relied on immunoSEQ multiplex PCR, and the TCRdb table lists in-frame clones only, not all of them. The repertoire holds approximately 140,000 clones, with over 70% as singletons. Source: CD8+ T cells sorted from blood, taken at week 0. The receptors come from a human donor with alopecia areata.

The CDR3 DNA reads TGTGCCAGCAGCGGCCGGGACTCCACAGATACGCAGTATTTT. Translation: CASSGRDSTDTQYF. J is TRBJ2-3 and V is TRBV9, with D tentatively TRBD2 (6 bases). V was pared by 3 bases and J by 2 bases, with 10 bases between. The germline gives CDR1 SGDLS, CDR2 YYNGEE. This CDR3 is built from 14 residues. Drawing the rest from reference TRBV9 and TRBJ2-3, the complete variable domain is DSGVTQTPKHLITATGQRVTLRCSPRSGDLSVYWYQQSLDQGLQFLIQYYNGEERAKGNILERFSAQQFPDLHSELNLSSLELGDSALYFCASSGRDSTDTQYFGPGTRLTVL.

The chain couples TRBV7-2 to TRBJ1-3, with 7 bases matching TRBD1. Per the germline V gene, CDR1 is SGHTA and CDR2 is FQGNSA. Unmatched junction bases numbered 7, after V lost 3 bases and J lost 2 bases. This CDR3 is 16 amino acids long. The DNA of the CDR3 is TGTGCCAGCAGCTTTAGAGGGACAGATGCTGGAAACACCATATATTTT. This gives the protein CASSFRGTDAGNTIYF.

A word on this clone: Other DNA sequences of this sample code for an identical CDR3. The chain uses TRBV9 and TRBJ2-2; D may be TRBD1 (5 bases). The CDR3 length is 14 residues. The V gene lost 0 bases and the J gene lost 5 bases, with 8 bases spanning the gap. Germline CDR1 reads SGDLS; CDR2 reads YYNGEE. CDR3 region: CASSVGGGTGELFF. The CDR3, as DNA: TGTGCCAGCAGCGTAGGGGGCGGTACCGGGGAGCTGTTTTTT.

This clone was detected only a few times. The chain combines TRBV29-1 with TRBJ2-3; 8 bases map to TRBD2. The CDR3 has 13 residues. CDR1 and CDR2 from the germline V gene are SQVTM and ANQGSEA. With V trimmed by 6 bases and J by 6 bases, 8 bases remained unmatched. CDR3 region: CSVVAGPTDTQYF. In nucleotides, the CDR3 is TGCAGCGTAGTAGCGGGGCCAACGGATACGCAGTATTTT.

This rearrangement joins TRBV29-1 to TRBJ1-2, with D possibly matching TRBD1 (6 bases). This CDR3 region has 14 residues. The germline CDR1 and CDR2 sequences are SQVTM and ANQGSEA. The germline V and J ends were trimmed by 2 bases and 1 base, with 11 bases remaining between them. Written as DNA, the CDR3 is TGCAGCGTTGAACCAGGGGATTATAACTATGGCTACACCTTC. Translated: CSVEPGDYNYGYTF.

The chain is built from TRBV5-4 and TRBJ2-7, with D possibly matching TRBD1 (6 bases). Germline V gives CDR1 SGHNT, CDR2 YYREEE (reference sequence). V lost 1 base and J 2 bases, leaving 10 bases between the germline ends. The CDR3 covers 14 residues. DNA of the CDR3: TGTGCCAGCAGCTTGTCTGGGGGCGCCTACGAGCAGTACTTC. Protein sequence: CASSLSGGAYEQYF.

The J gene is TRBJ2-1, the V gene TRBV15; D is uncertain. The germline V gene encodes CDR1 LNHNV and CDR2 YYDKDF (reference sequence). The CDR3 sequence is 11 residues long. Trimming pared 8 bases from V and 9 bases from J, leaving 11 bases between. The CDR3 loop reads CATGLVREQFF. The CDR3 nucleotides are TGTGCCACCGGCTTAGTGCGTGAGCAGTTCTTC.

The chain recombines TRBV2 with TRBJ2-3; D not certain. CDR3 size: 15 residues. The V gene's germline CDR1 is SNHLY and CDR2 FYNNEI. Between the trimmed V and J ends, which lost 1 base and 2 bases, there was a span of 10 bases. For the CDR3, the DNA is TGTGCCAGCAGTGAAGAGGGCCTTTACACAGATACGCAGTATTTT. Translation gives CASSEEGLYTDTQYF.

The chain employs TRBV11-2 and TRBJ2-3; tentatively, D is TRBD2 (5 bases). V was shortened by 3 bases and J by 2 bases, with 21 bases between the two germline ends. The CDR3 covers 18 residues. Germline V gives CDR1 SGHAT, CDR2 FQNNGV. The CDR3 here is CASSFSLPSRDYTDTQYF. CDR3 coding DNA: TGTGCCAGCAGCTTTTCTCTTCCCTCGAGGGATTACACAGATACGCAGTATTTT.

The CDR3 loop reads CASSSTGTVDEQYF. Here the CDR3 DNA reads TGTGCCAGCAGCTCCACAGGGACCGTGGACGAGCAGTACTTC. This chain links TRBV5-4 with TRBJ2-7, with D perhaps matching TRBD1 (6 bases). The CDR3 is 14 amino acids. The germline V gene has CDR1 SGHNT and CDR2 YYREEE (reference sequence). Deletions cut 3 bases from V and 5 bases from J, with 15 bases between. The full variable domain, rest sourced from reference TRBV5-4 and TRBJ2-7, is ETGVTQSPTHLIKTRGQQVTLRCSSQSGHNTVSWYQQALGQGPQFIFQYYREEENGRGNFPPRFSGLQFPNYSSELNVNALELDDSALYLCASSSTGTVDEQYFGPGTRLTVT.

The chain uses TRBV29-1 and TRBJ1-4; D is unclear. The V end was cut by 6 bases, the J end by 10 bases, with 12 bases between. Germline assignment: CDR1 SQVTM and CDR2 ANQGSEA. The CDR3 is made up of 11 amino acids. CDR3 DNA: TGCAGCGTACCCGGACGTTTAAAACTGTTTTTT. Its protein is CSVPGRLKLFF.

The chain recombines TRBV7-9 with TRBJ2-2; 10 nucleotides align to TRBD1. The length of the CDR3 is 14 residues. V lost 7 bases, J lost 3 bases, and 2 bases stayed unmatched. Germline-derived CDR1 and CDR2 are SEHNR and FQNEAQ (reference sequence). The CDR3 DNA sequence: TGTGCCAGCACTGGGACAGGGGACACCGGGGAGCTGTTTTTT. This gives the protein CASTGTGDTGELFF.

The chain uses TRBV4-1 and TRBJ2-7; 12 bases are shared with TRBD2. Germline V CDR1 and CDR2: MGHRA, YSYEKL. Losses at the gene ends were 5 bases for V and 2 bases for J; bases not matched to a gene: 7. CDR3 length: 16 residues. The CDR3 region is CASSYRLAGAAYEQYF. The CDR3 nucleotides read TGCGCCAGCAGCTATAGACTAGCGGGGGCCGCCTACGAGCAGTACTTC.

V usage is TRBV5-4 and J usage is TRBJ2-1, with D perhaps matching TRBD2 (5 bases). Trimming stripped 1 base from V and 6 bases from J, with 5 bases between. The V gene's germline CDR1 is SGHNT and CDR2 YYREEE (reference sequence). The CDR3 has 12 residues. CDR3 bases: TGTGCCAGCAGCTTGAGCGGCAATGAGCAGTTCTTC. Amino acid sequence: CASSLSGNEQFF.

The chain is built from TRBV27 and TRBJ2-7, with a possible D match to TRBD1 (6 bases). CDR1 and CDR2 (germline): MNHEY, SMNVEV (reference sequence). This CDR3 has 14 residues. Between the trimmed V and J ends, which lost 8 bases and 0 bases, there was a span of 14 bases. The CDR3 reads CASGFRDTSYEQYF. The CDR3 bases are TGTGCCAGCGGGTTCCGGGACACCTCCTACGAGCAGTACTTC.

The J gene is TRBJ2-4, the V gene TRBV7-9; no reliable D call. CDR3 size: 10 residues. CDR1 SEHNR and CDR2 FQNEAQ come from the germline V gene (reference sequence). With 5 bases removed from V and 15 bases from J, the gap between germline ends came to 11 bases. The CDR3 sequence: CASSPSEVYF. The CDR3 coding sequence is TGTGCCAGCAGCCCCTCCGAGGTGTACTTC. The full variable domain, rest sourced from reference TRBV7-9 and TRBJ2-4, is DTGVSQNPRHKITKRGQNVTFRCDPISEHNRLYWYRQTLGQGPEFLTYFQNEAQLEKSRLLSDRFSAERPKGSFSTLEIQRTEQGDSAMYLCASSPSEVYFGAGTRLSVL.

The chain has TRBV29-1 and TRBJ2-2; D gene ambiguous. V was trimmed by 3 bases and J by 0 bases, leaving 5 bases between them. Per germline, CDR1 SQVTM and CDR2 ANQGSEA. The CDR3 extends over 13 amino acids. The CDR3 is CSVEPSNTGELFF. The CDR3 bases are TGCAGCGTTGAGCCATCGAACACCGGGGAGCTGTTTTTT.

This clone was seen a single time. V usage is TRBV6-6 and J usage is TRBJ2-3; D is possibly TRBD1 (6 bases). The CDR3 consists of 15 residues. With 4 bases removed from V and 5 bases from J, the gap between germline ends came to 16 bases. CDR1 is MNHNY and CDR2 is SVGAGI in the germline V gene (reference sequence). The CDR3 here is CASSSAGAMGDTQYF. The CDR3 DNA follows: TGTGCCAGCAGTTCGGCAGGGGCGATGGGAGATACGCAGTATTTT.

J is TRBJ2-5 and V is TRBV19; D is ambiguous. Trimming shortened V by 5 bases and J by 3 bases, and 13 bases separated the two germline ends. CDR1 and CDR2 (germline): LNHDA, SQIVND (reference sequence). The CDR3 runs 14 residues. CDR3 residues: CASSLHQREETQYF. In DNA form, the CDR3 reads TGTGCCAGTAGTTTACACCAGCGCGAAGAGACCCAGTACTTC.

The genes are TRBV27 and TRBJ2-1; TRBD2 matches 8 bases. Trimming at V came to 5 bases and at J to 4 bases, leaving 7 bases not matched to a gene. Germline lookup yields CDR1 MNHEY and CDR2 SMNVEV (reference sequence). The CDR3 sequence is 15 residues long. For the CDR3, the DNA is TGTGCCAGCAGTCAGAGCGGGAGTTATTACAATGAGCAGTTCTTC. It translates to CASSQSGSYYNEQFF.